The TCR beta chain under discussion was sequenced for a study of Ad26.COV2.S vaccination and SARS-CoV-2 variants. CDR3 length: 14 residues. V was shortened by 3 bases and J by 5 bases, with 13 bases between the two germline ends. Germline V lookup: CDR1 SEHNR, CDR2 FQNEAQ (reference sequence). Points from the study as a whole: Total T cell responses were possibly underestimated by TCR breadth and depth analyses.

Only in-frame clones appear in the TCRdb table, and some are missing; sequencing was by immunoSEQ multiplex PCR. The data contain fewer than 150,000 clones, 86% of them singletons. Only one count was recorded for this clone. The antigen is unknown. This specimen consisted of peripheral blood, obtained after recovery from COVID-19. The V and J genes are TRBV7-9 and TRBJ2-5, with D perhaps TRBD2 (7 bases). The sequence was obtained from a human donor who had recovered from COVID-19. CDR3 amino acids: CASSFRGGDETQYF. CDR3 sequence (DNA): TGTGCCAGCAGCTTTAGGGGGGGCGACGAGACCCAGTACTTC.